The subject of this entry is one TCR beta chain. As yet, its antigen is unknown. J lost 5 bases, V lost 0 bases, and 8 bases had no gene match. The CDR3 loop spans 16 amino acids. Germline CDR1 reads DFQATT; CDR2 reads SNEGSKA (reference sequence). TCRdb analysed the PCR reads with MiXCR anew, one entry per CDR3 protein. The data show more than 550,000 distinct CDR3 sequences, around 25% seen once. These data come from a study of molecular identifiers for immune sequencing clone quantification. The study's findings and limits: Effector cells kept over 98% of their molecules in clones above 20 RNA copies, while naive cells kept under 1% there.

This sequence was found in a human donor in good health. Some libraries in this study had Jurkat cell RNA spiked in. The chain has TRBV20-1 and TRBJ2-2, with 8 bases identical to TRBD1. Sequencing was done on a sample of naive CD8+ T cells from blood, with Jurkat cell RNA spiked in. Subset of the sample: FACS-sorted CD8+CD4-CCR7+CD45RA+ naive T cells. CDR3: CSARDFDRGITGELFF. CDR3 bases: TGCAGTGCTAGAGATTTTGACAGGGGCATAACCGGGGAGCTGTTTTTT.